This T cell receptor beta chain emerged from a study of T cell responses to AZD1222 COVID-19 vaccine. About this clone itself: The target antigen is unknown.

This table comes from immunoSEQ multiplex PCR, and its TCRdb copy is limited to in-frame clones, with some not included. The sample gives roughly 160,000 clones, around 87% of which show up once; approximately 4.3% is in the top ten. Trimming removed 6 bases at V and 1 base at J, with 4 bases between. The germline V gene encodes CDR1 SGHRS and CDR2 YFSETQ. The CDR3 extends over 11 amino acids. Study conclusions and caveats: The CD4 TCRs associated with vaccination extended across spike and predominated at 160-218 and 743-854. After the peak T cell response, and only then, were repertoires sampled. Regions left unmutated in variants are reportedly the target of nearly half of spike-specific TCRs.

The TCR was taken from an adult who received the AZD1222 COVID-19 vaccine. This chain links TRBV5-1 with TRBJ1-1; no clear D gene. The material sequenced was peripheral blood, taken 28 days after the second AZD1222 dose. The CDR3 region is CASKGNTEAFF. CDR3 sequence (DNA): TGCGCCAGCAAAGGGAACACTGAAGCTTTCTTT.